The 24 T cell receptor beta chains listed next were all sequenced from one sample in a study of cytomegalovirus exposure and HLA in healthy donors. The primer mix had 60 Vbeta and 13 Jbeta primers. Produced via immunoSEQ multiplex PCR; TCRdb's table is partial and in-frame only. Among 100,000 to 150,000 clones listed, approximately 84% were seen once. Specimen: PBMCs. These receptors were taken from a man aged 18 to 30 in good health and CMV-seropositive.

The rearrangement links TRBV27 to TRBJ2-2, with 8 bases that match TRBD1. This CDR3 spans 18 amino acids. Germline V gene lookup returns CDR1 MNHEY and CDR2 SMNVEV (reference sequence). Losses at the gene ends were 5 bases for V and 4 bases for J; bases not matched to a gene: 15. The CDR3 DNA is TGTGCCAGCAGTACACGCCGAACAGGGGGACGAGGCACCGGGGAGCTGTTTTTT. This translates into CASSTRRTGGRGTGELFF.

This clone turned up a few times. The chain has TRBV27 and TRBJ1-1; TRBD1 aligns across 7 bases. CDR3 length: 14 amino acids. CDR1 MNHEY and CDR2 SMNVEV come from the germline V gene (reference sequence). J lost 1 base, V lost 4 bases, and 3 bases had no gene match. The CDR3, as DNA: TGTGCCAGCAGTTGGACAGGACCGAACACTGAAGCTTTCTTT. Protein product: CASSWTGPNTEAFF.

This clone was observed a handful of times. V usage is TRBV5-6 and J usage is TRBJ2-2; 13 bases map to TRBD2. Germline lookup yields CDR1 SGHDT and CDR2 YYEEEE. This CDR3 comprises 17 residues. V was clipped by 6 bases and J by 6 bases; unmatched bases: 11. The CDR3 DNA sequence: TGTGCCAGCACCCGACTAGCGGGAGGCGGGGGCGCCGGGGAGCTGTTTTTT. Translation gives CASTRLAGGGGAGELFF.

The rearrangement uses TRBV30 and TRBJ1-3, with D possibly being TRBD1 (5 bases). Looked up from germline, CDR1 is GTSNPN and CDR2 is SVGIG (reference sequence). The ends were cut back, 1 base at V and 4 bases at J, with 8 bases in the middle. The CDR3 consists of 13 residues. As DNA, the CDR3 is TGTGCCTGGAGTGCGGGACTAGGAAACACCATATATTTT. Protein product: CAWSAGLGNTIYF.

The J gene is TRBJ2-7, the V gene TRBV29-1; 10 bases are shared with TRBD2. This CDR3 is built from 14 residues. V dropped 6 bases and J dropped 0; count of bases not matched to a gene: 5. Germline values: CDR1 SQVTM, CDR2 ANQGSEA. CDR3 sequence: CSVSLAGASYEQYF. The DNA of the CDR3 is TGCAGCGTCTCTCTAGCGGGGGCCTCCTACGAGCAGTACTTC.

The rearrangement links TRBV18 to TRBJ2-3; D uncertain. This CDR3 region has 15 residues. Trimming stripped 2 bases from V and 2 bases from J, with 11 bases between. Germline V gives CDR1 KGHSH, CDR2 LQKENI. The chain's CDR3 is CASSPGPVDTDTQYF. CDR3 DNA sequence: TGTGCCAGCTCACCAGGGCCGGTTGACACAGATACGCAGTATTTT. The entire variable domain, with the rest obtained from reference TRBV18 and TRBJ2-3, is as follows: NAGVMQNPRHLVRRRGQEARLRCSPMKGHSHVYWYRQLPEEGLKFMVYLQKENIIDESGMPKERFSAEFPKEGPSILRIQQVVRGDSAAYFCASSPGPVDTDTQYFGPGTRLTVL.

About this clone: Because the CDR3's place on the DNA is in doubt, the DNA is left out and the CDR3 is given as listed by TCRdb. J is TRBJ2-7 and V is TRBV13; the table gives TRBD1 as D, unverified against the DNA. Germline V gene data show CDR1 as PRHDT and CDR2 as FYEKMQ (reference sequence). A total of 14 residues make up the CDR3, ends included. The CDR3 protein is CASSSSTGLYEQYF.

V and J are TRBV2 and TRBJ2-3, with D possibly TRBD2 on 5 matching bases. This CDR3 contains 15 residues. Germline-derived CDR1 and CDR2 are SNHLY and FYNNEI. V lost 7 bases to trimming and J lost 1 base, with 15 bases between them. In nucleotides, the CDR3 is TGTGCCAGCACCCCTAAGTTGCGGGGCACAGATACGCAGTATTTT. Its protein is CASTPKLRGTDTQYF.

The rearrangement joins TRBV30 to TRBJ2-1, with 8 bases that match TRBD2. Trimming removed 3 bases from V and 9 bases from J; junction bases left unmatched: 13. The length of the CDR3 is 15 residues. Germline assignment: CDR1 GTSNPN and CDR2 SVGIG (reference sequence). The DNA for the CDR3 is TGTGCCTGGAGAGCTTTGGCGGGAGGAGGGGGTGAGCAGTTCTTC. Translating gives CAWRALAGGGGEQFF.

Points on this clone: Other DNA sequences of this sample code for an identical CDR3. The rearrangement links TRBV19 to TRBJ2-2; 7 bases are a match to TRBD1. The CDR3 has 13 residues. Unmatched junction bases numbered 0, after V lost 3 bases and J lost 5 bases. In germline, CDR1 is LNHDA, CDR2 SQIVND (reference sequence). Here the CDR3 reads CASSIRGTGELFF. DNA for the CDR3: TGTGCCAGTAGTATCAGGGGGACCGGGGAGCTGTTTTTT.

This chain links TRBV19 with TRBJ2-7; TRBD1 agrees at 10 bases. V was pared by 6 bases and J by 6 bases, with 8 bases of the junction left unmatched. Germline CDR1 is LNHDA and CDR2 is SQIVND (reference sequence). This CDR3 is 14 amino acids long. The chain's CDR3 is CASRTGGEGSEQYF. The DNA of the CDR3 is TGTGCCAGTAGGACAGGGGGCGAAGGATCCGAGCAGTACTTC.

Here the CDR3 reads CASLRPGVMGYTF. For the CDR3, the DNA is TGTGCCAGCCTCAGGCCGGGGGTTATGGGCTACACCTTC. The chain joins TRBV28 to TRBJ1-2, with D maybe TRBD1 (5 bases). The CDR3 extends over 13 amino acids. V was shortened by 8 bases and J by 8 bases, with 18 bases between the two germline ends. Germline V gene lookup returns CDR1 MDHEN and CDR2 SYDVKM.

V is TRBV19 and J is TRBJ2-2; D is possibly TRBD2 (5 bases). V dropped 4 bases and J dropped 3 bases, with 9 bases sitting between them. This CDR3 comprises 14 residues. The V gene's germline CDR1 is LNHDA and CDR2 SQIVND (reference sequence). DNA for the CDR3: TGTGCCAGTAGTAACGGGAAGTACACCGGGGAGCTGTTTTTT. As protein: CASSNGKYTGELFF. Complete variable domain (other parts from reference TRBV19 and TRBJ2-2): DGGITQSPKYLFRKEGQNVTLSCEQNLNHDAMYWYRQDPGQGLRLIYYSQIVNDFQKGDIAEGYSVSREKKESFPLTVTSAQKNPTAFYLCASSNGKYTGELFFGEGSRLTVL.

This chain joins TRBV5-4 and TRBJ1-4; 7 bases map to TRBD1. With V trimmed by 0 bases and J by 1 base, 0 bases remained unmatched. This CDR3 has 15 amino acids. CDR1 SGHNT and CDR2 YYREEE come from the germline V gene (reference sequence). CDR3 bases: TGTGCCAGCAGCTTGGGGGACAGAACTAATGAAAAACTGTTTTTT. Its translation: CASSLGDRTNEKLFF.

The chain couples TRBV5-1 to TRBJ2-7; 7 nucleotides agree with TRBD2. V gave up 4 bases and J gave up 2 bases; unmatched junction bases: 6. CDR3 length equals 14 residues. Germline CDR1 SGHRS, CDR2 YFSETQ. The CDR3 region is CASSASGNAYEQYF. CDR3 DNA: TGCGCCAGCAGCGCTAGCGGAAATGCCTACGAGCAGTACTTC.

The chain combines TRBV6-1 with TRBJ1-3; D call uncertain. The CDR3 loop spans 17 amino acids. V was clipped by 4 bases and J by 2 bases, with 18 bases between them. Germline-derived CDR1 and CDR2 are MNHNS and SASEGT. CDR3 coding DNA: TGTGCCAGCAGTGTGAGCTGGCGGTCTCCTGCTGGAAACACCATATATTTT. As protein: CASSVSWRSPAGNTIYF.

The chain carries TRBV28 and TRBJ2-5; TRBD1 might be the D (6 bases). Germline V gene sequence: CDR1 MDHEN, CDR2 SYDVKM. There are 14 residues in the CDR3. The V end was cut by 2 bases, the J end by 5 bases, with 12 bases between. This chain's CDR3 is CASSLPTGFETQYF. The CDR3 nucleotides are TGTGCCAGCAGTTTACCCACAGGGTTTGAGACCCAGTACTTC.

The chain recombines TRBV4-1 with TRBJ1-5; 8 bases are shared with TRBD1. Trimming removed 1 base from V and 3 bases from J; junction bases left unmatched: 8. In germline, CDR1 is MGHRA, CDR2 YSYEKL. This CDR3 comprises 17 residues. The CDR3 DNA reads TGCGCCAGCAGCCAAGTCGGGAGACAGGGGCTCAATCAGCCCCAGCATTTT. This sequence encodes CASSQVGRQGLNQPQHF.

The rearrangement joins TRBV19 to TRBJ2-3; TRBD2 is a possible D gene (7 bases). CDR3 length: 17 residues. Germline V lookup: CDR1 LNHDA, CDR2 SQIVND (reference sequence). V was clipped by 0 bases and J by 5 bases, with 18 bases between them. The DNA for the CDR3 is TGTGCCAGTAGTATAGACATCCCGGGGGGCCACCAAGATACGCAGTATTTT. This translates into CASSIDIPGGHQDTQYF.

The V and J genes are TRBV11-2 and TRBJ2-7; 8 bases fit TRBD1. Germline CDR1 SGHAT, CDR2 FQNNGV. The CDR3 runs to 15 residues. J was trimmed by 4 bases and V by 5 bases; bases with no gene match: 10. This CDR3 reads CASSRLQGAVYEQYF. The CDR3 DNA follows: TGTGCCAGCAGCCGTTTGCAGGGGGCTGTGTACGAGCAGTACTTC.

The rearrangement joins TRBV5-1 to TRBJ1-4; maybe TRBD1 (6 bases). Between the trimmed V and J ends, which lost 0 bases and 3 bases, there was a span of 9 bases. The CDR3 is 15 amino acids. Germline V CDR1 and CDR2: SGHRS, YFSETQ. The CDR3 loop reads CASSLADSSNEKLFF. The CDR3 region has the DNA TGCGCCAGCAGCTTGGCGGACAGCTCTAATGAAAAACTGTTTTTT.

The chain links TRBV27 to TRBJ2-4; TRBD1 might be the D (6 bases). V dropped 3 bases and J dropped 4 bases, with 7 bases sitting between them. Germline CDR1 reads MNHEY; CDR2 reads SMNVEV (reference sequence). The CDR3 consists of 13 residues. Written as DNA, the CDR3 is TGTGCCAGCAGTTTTGGGACAAAAAACATTCAGTACTTC. Its translation is CASSFGTKNIQYF.

The V and J genes are TRBV5-1 and TRBJ2-2; 8 bases map to TRBD1. There are 14 residues in the CDR3. V lost 5 bases and J lost 7; bases outside the gene matches: 7. Germline V gene sequence: CDR1 SGHRS, CDR2 YFSETQ. The CDR3 sequence: CASSSDRVNGELFF. CDR3 DNA sequence: TGCGCCAGCAGTTCGGACAGGGTCAACGGGGAGCTGTTTTTT.

The genes are TRBV25-1 and TRBJ1-2; D gene uncertain. Trimming removed 1 base at V and 6 bases at J, with 12 bases between. This CDR3 has 14 residues. Germline V gene lookup returns CDR1 MGHDK and CDR2 SYGVNS. The CDR3 sequence: CASSESGRAHGYTF. The CDR3 DNA reads TGTGCCAGCAGTGAATCGGGGAGAGCCCATGGCTACACCTTC.